These T cell receptor beta chains were read from a single sample in a study of vaccination and CD4 T cells after COVID-19. TCRdb fed the PCR reads into MiXCR, producing one record per CDR3 protein. The sample carries 4,000 to 4,500 distinct CDR3 sequences, approximately 21% recorded once. No antigens are known for them. Material: CD4+ T cells from blood, cultured in vitro. The receptors originated from a human donor who had recovered from COVID-19. The CDR3 runs from the conserved cysteine through the conserved F or W. The order of the fields is V gene, J gene, clone size, D gene, CDR3 DNA, CDR3 protein. The D gene is left open where the match is weak. Rows may omit the clone size; those that give it use once, few, many or a size class.

>TRBV10-1|TRBJ1-1|few|NA
TGCGCCAGCAGTGAGTCGAGGGTGAACACTGAAGCTTTCTTT
CASSESRVNTEAFF
>TRBV9|TRBJ1-5|NA|NA
TGTGCCAGCAGCCCGGCGGGAAGAAGCAATCAGCCCCAGCATTTT
CASSPAGRSNQPQHF
>TRBV6-4|TRBJ2-2|medium-sized|TRBD2
TGTGCCAGCAGTCCTATGGGGGGGGACACCGGGGAGCTGTTTTTT
CASSPMGGDTGELFF
>TRBV27|TRBJ1-1|NA|NA
TGTGCCAGCAAGTCAGGGGTTATTTTGGACACTGAAGCTTTCTTT
CASKSGVILDTEAFF
>TRBV20-1|TRBJ2-3|large|NA
TGCAGTGCCCCGAGCCCCTGGAGGGCGGGGGATACGCAGTATTTT
CSAPSPWRAGDTQYF
>TRBV27|TRBJ2-2|NA|TRBD2
TGTGCCAGCAGGCTACTAGCGGGGGGGCCGACCGGGGAGCTGTTTTTT
CASRLLAGGPTGELFF
>TRBV30|TRBJ1-2|few|TRBD1
TGTGCCTGGAGTCCGGGACAGCAGTATGGCTACACCTTC
CAWSPGQQYGYTF
>TRBV6-5|TRBJ2-2|few|NA
TGTGCCAGCAGTTCAAGGGGGGGGGCGAACACCGGGGAGCTGTTTTTT
CASSSRGGANTGELFF
>TRBV15|TRBJ1-5|medium-sized|NA
TGTGCCACCACCCGCGATGGCAATCAGCCCCAGCATTTT
CATTRDGNQPQHF
>TRBV12-3/TRBV12-4|TRBJ1-2|few|NA
TGTGCCAGCAGTCCCGGGGTCAAGTATGGCTACACCTTC
CASSPGVKYGYTF
>TRBV12-3/TRBV12-4|TRBJ2-1|NA|NA
TGTGCCAGCAGTTTAACCCGTTGGAATGAGCAGTTCTTC
CASSLTRWNEQFF
>TRBV6-1|TRBJ1-6|medium-sized|NA
TGTGCCAGCCTCTCGGGACTTCCTTCACCCCTCCACTTT
CASLSGLPSPLHF
>TRBV20-1|TRBJ1-4|few|NA
TGCAGTGCTAGAGATCCGGGGAGGATGGGTAATGAAAAACTGTTTTTT
CSARDPGRMGNEKLFF
>TRBV30|TRBJ2-2|NA|NA
TGTGCCTGGAGTCGGCATAACACCGGGGAGCTGTTTTTT
CAWSRHNTGELFF
>TRBV7-9|TRBJ1-3|few|NA
TGTGCCAGCAGCCGAATCACAGGGTTTTACTCTGGAAACACCATATATTTT
CASSRITGFYSGNTIYF
>TRBV15|TRBJ2-7|NA|NA
TGTGCCACCAGCAGTGAGTTGGGGGGCCACGAGCAGTACTTC
CATSSELGGHEQYF
>TRBV27|TRBJ2-2|NA|NA
TGTGCCACCAGTTTATCGGGTTGGCGGGCGAACACCGGGGAGCTGTTTTTT
CATSLSGWRANTGELFF
>TRBV5-1|TRBJ1-2|NA|TRBD1
TGCGCCAGCAGCCAAGGGGGCGAAGGCTATGGCTACACCTTC
CASSQGGEGYGYTF
>TRBV29-1|TRBJ1-5|few|TRBD1
TGCAGCGTTGCTTTGGGGTCCGGGACAGGGAGCAATCAGCCCCAGCATTTT
CSVALGSGTGSNQPQHF
>TRBV19|TRBJ1-2|few|TRBD1
TGTGCCAGTAGTAGCCGGGACAGGGCCAACTATGGCTACACCTTC
CASSSRDRANYGYTF
>TRBV15|TRBJ1-2|medium-sized|NA
TGTGCCACCAGCAAGGACATAGCTAACTATGGCTACACCTTC
CATSKDIANYGYTF
>TRBV5-1|TRBJ1-1|once|NA
TGCGCCAGCAGCTTGACTGGGGGAGGGAACACTGAAGCTTTCTTT
CASSLTGGGNTEAFF
>TRBV30|TRBJ2-1|NA|TRBD2
TGTGCCTGGAGTAAAGGGCGGGGGGCCTACAATGAGCAGTTCTTC
CAWSKGRGAYNEQFF
>TRBV29-1|TRBJ1-6|NA|TRBD1
TGCAGCGTTAGACAGGGGAATTCACCCCTCCACTTT
CSVRQGNSPLHF
>TRBV30|TRBJ1-2|few|NA
TGTGCCTGGAGTGTACTTCAGGGGACCCTCTATGGCTACACCTTC
CAWSVLQGTLYGYTF
>TRBV2|TRBJ2-3|few|TRBD2
TGTGCCATACTCCTAGCGGGGGGTACAGATACGCAGTATTTT
CAILLAGGTDTQYF
>TRBV7-3|TRBJ2-2|NA|NA
TGTGCCAGCAGCTTGGACAGTTACACCGGGGAGCTGTTTTTT
CASSLDSYTGELFF
>TRBV23-1|TRBJ1-3|NA|NA
TGCGCCAGCAGTCAATCTTTGAACTTCTCTGGAAACACCATATATTTT
CASSQSLNFSGNTIYF
>TRBV20-1|TRBJ2-6|medium-sized|NA
TGCAGTGCAACCCCCACCTCTGGGGCCAACGTCCTGACTTTC
CSATPTSGANVLTF
>TRBV2|TRBJ1-2|medium-sized|NA
TGTGCCAGCAGTGAATGGGGGGACTCAAGCTATGGCTACACCTTC
CASSEWGDSSYGYTF
>TRBV5-3|TRBJ1-2|NA|NA
TGTGCCAGCAGCGACCCAGGTGACAGAAGCTATGGCTACACCTTC
CASSDPGDRSYGYTF
>TRBV5-1|TRBJ1-2|NA|TRBD1
TGCGCCAGCAGCACTGACTCAGGGGGCGCGAGTGGCTACACCTTC
CASSTDSGGASGYTF
>TRBV12-3/TRBV12-4|TRBJ2-1|once|NA
TGTGCCAGCACGTGGGGGAACTCCTACAATGAGCAGTTCTTC
CASTWGNSYNEQFF
>TRBV2|TRBJ2-7|NA|NA
TGTGCCAGCAACCGACAGTACGGGCTTTCCGAGCAGTACTTC
CASNRQYGLSEQYF
>TRBV7-7|TRBJ2-5|few|NA
TGTGCTAGCAGCTTAGTCCCGGGGGCCAGAGAGACCCAGTACTTC
CASSLVPGARETQYF
>TRBV29-1|TRBJ1-1|few|NA
TGCAGCGTTGAATCTTCAGTTCTAGAAGCTTTCTTT
CSVESSVLEAFF
>TRBV6-5|TRBJ2-1|NA|NA
TGTGCCAGCAGTTACATAGCGTCCAATGAGCAGTTCTTC
CASSYIASNEQFF